These T cell receptor beta chains were read from a single sample in a study of CD8 T cells in Susac syndrome. MiXCR, applied by TCRdb to the immunoSEQ multiplex PCR reads, yields one record per CDR3 protein. Of over 150,000 distinct CDR3 sequences listed, roughly 95% are singletons. Sequencing used CD4+ T cells from PBMCs. These receptor sequences come from a human donor with Susac syndrome. Each CDR3 is given with its conserved first and last residue. A D gene is named only where the DNA matches it firmly. Clone size is given for some rows only: seen once, a few or many times, or a class if the clone is expanded.

TRBJ1-2	NA	TRBV20-1	NA	TGCAGTGCTAGAGATTATACAGAGGGTGGCTACACCTTC	CSARDYTEGGYTF
TRBJ2-5	once	TRBV7-2	NA	TGTGCCAGCAGCGCAACTAGCCGAACTTCGGGGACCCAGTACTTC	CASSATSRTSGTQYF
TRBJ2-1	NA	TRBV12-3/TRBV12-4	NA	TGTGCCAGCAGTCCTTGGGCCGGGTCTAGGGACTACAATGAGCAGTTCTTC	CASSPWAGSRDYNEQFF
TRBJ2-5	NA	TRBV2	NA	TGTGCCAGCAGTGAAAGTCTCGAGGGGGAGACCCAGTACTTC	CASSESLEGETQYF
TRBJ2-7	NA	TRBV6-5	NA	TGTGCCAGCAGCACCGGGGAATACGAGCAGTACTTC	CASSTGEYEQYF
TRBJ2-5	NA	TRBV5-4	TRBD2	TGTGCCAGCAGCAGGCGGTCTAGCGGGAGGATGGAGGAGACCCAGTACTTC	CASSRRSSGRMEETQYF
TRBJ1-1	NA	TRBV12-3/TRBV12-4	TRBD1	TGTGCCAGCAGTTGGCCCCACAGGGGAGGCACTGAAGCTTTCTTT	CASSWPHRGGTEAFF
TRBJ2-5	NA	TRBV15	TRBD2	TGTGCCACCAGCAGAGATCGAGGGAGGGGAGAGACCCAGTACTTC	CATSRDRGRGETQYF
TRBJ1-5	NA	TRBV20-1	NA	TGCAGTGCTGGAGGCTCCGATTTTGGGAAGCCCCAGCATTTT	CSAGGSDFGKPQHF
TRBJ1-6	NA	TRBV3-1	NA	TGTGCCAGCAGCCAACAGGGACCCCTCCACTTT	CASSQQGPLHF
TRBJ2-1	once	TRBV6-2/TRBV6-3	NA	TGTGCCGGCCGGGACTCCCCCTACAATGAGCAGTTCTTC	CAGRDSPYNEQFF
TRBJ2-1	NA	TRBV29-1	NA	TGCAGCGAACGGACAACCTACAATGAGCAGTTCTTC	CSERTTYNEQFF
TRBJ2-3	NA	TRBV29-1	TRBD2	TGCAGCGTTCGGCGGGAGGGCCGCGCAGATACGCAGTATTTT	CSVRREGRADTQYF
TRBJ1-6	NA	TRBV5-1	NA	TGCGCCAGCAGTCCCGCCCCACAGGCGCGAAATAATTCACCCCTCCACTTT	CASSPAPQARNNSPLHF
TRBJ2-4	once	TRBV9	NA	TGTGCCAGCAGCGTAGGTGTCACGGGGGAAAACATTCAGTACTTC	CASSVGVTGENIQYF
TRBJ1-5	NA	TRBV20-1	NA	TGCAGTGCTCCCGGGGTAGGCAATCAGCCCCAGCATTTT	CSAPGVGNQPQHF
TRBJ2-2	NA	TRBV9	NA	TGTGCCAGCAGCGTAGACCCTACGGGCACCGGGGAGCTGTTTTTT	CASSVDPTGTGELFF
TRBJ1-4	NA	TRBV28	NA	TGTGCCAGCAGTTTTCTTACTGCAACTAATGAAAAACTGTTTTTT	CASSFLTATNEKLFF
TRBJ1-1	once	TRBV15	NA	TGTGCCACCAGCAGAGACAGGGTGAACACTGAAGCTTTCTTT	CATSRDRVNTEAFF
TRBJ2-4	NA	TRBV28	NA	TGTGCCAGCAGTTTTTCGGGGAACAAAAACATTCAGTACTTC	CASSFSGNKNIQYF
TRBJ2-3	once	TRBV20-1	TRBD2	TGCACCGCCCCAGCGGGGGTGGATACGCAGTATTTT	CTAPAGVDTQYF
TRBJ2-2	NA	TRBV4-3	NA	TGCGCCAGCAGGCGGGGCTCGAACACCGGGGAGCTGTTTTTT	CASRRGSNTGELFF